This TCR beta chain is drawn from a study of control samples from healthy donors and cancer patients. Clones were sequenced by immunoSEQ multiplex PCR, and TCRdb holds only the in-frame ones, with some missing. The data contain some 20,000 clones, approximately 89% of them seen just once; the ten biggest clones take up around 39%. This CDR3 contains 15 residues. V was shortened by 1 base and J by 2 bases, with 10 bases between the two germline ends. In germline, CDR1 is SNHLY, CDR2 FYNNEI. V and J are TRBV2 and TRBJ2-3; D is uncertain. This clonotype was obtained from a man in his 60s with head and neck cancer. Sequencing input: PBMCs. CDR3 sequence reads: CASSEVGQITDTQYF. In nucleotides, the CDR3 is TGTGCCAGCAGTGAAGTAGGGCAGATCACAGATACGCAGTATTTT.